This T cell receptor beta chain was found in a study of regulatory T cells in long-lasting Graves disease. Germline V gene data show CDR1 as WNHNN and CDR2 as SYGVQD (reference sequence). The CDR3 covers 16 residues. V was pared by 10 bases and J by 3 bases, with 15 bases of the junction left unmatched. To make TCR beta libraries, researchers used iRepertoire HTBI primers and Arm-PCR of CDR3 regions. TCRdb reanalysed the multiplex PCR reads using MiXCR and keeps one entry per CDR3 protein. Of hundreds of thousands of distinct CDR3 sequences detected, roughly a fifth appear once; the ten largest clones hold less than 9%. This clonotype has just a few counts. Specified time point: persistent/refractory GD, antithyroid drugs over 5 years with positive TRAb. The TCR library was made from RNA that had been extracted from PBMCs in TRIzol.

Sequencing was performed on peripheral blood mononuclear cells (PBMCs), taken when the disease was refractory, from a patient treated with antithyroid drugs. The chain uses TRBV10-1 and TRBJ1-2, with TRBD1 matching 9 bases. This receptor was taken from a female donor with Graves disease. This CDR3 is CAILPPTQGADYGYTF. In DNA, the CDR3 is TGCGCCATCTTACCCCCTACACAGGGGGCTGACTATGGCTACACCTTC.